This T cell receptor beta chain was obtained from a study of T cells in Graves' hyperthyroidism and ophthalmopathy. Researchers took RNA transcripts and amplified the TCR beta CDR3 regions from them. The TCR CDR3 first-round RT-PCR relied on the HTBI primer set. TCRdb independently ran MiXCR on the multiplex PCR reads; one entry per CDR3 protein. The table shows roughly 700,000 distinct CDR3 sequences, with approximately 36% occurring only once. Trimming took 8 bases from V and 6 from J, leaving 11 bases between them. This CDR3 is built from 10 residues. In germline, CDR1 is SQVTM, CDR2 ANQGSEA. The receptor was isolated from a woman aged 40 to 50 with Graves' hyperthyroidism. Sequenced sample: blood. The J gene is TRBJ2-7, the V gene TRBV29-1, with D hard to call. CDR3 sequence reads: CSLARSEQYF. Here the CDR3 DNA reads TGCAGCTTGGCGCGGAGCGAGCAGTACTTC.